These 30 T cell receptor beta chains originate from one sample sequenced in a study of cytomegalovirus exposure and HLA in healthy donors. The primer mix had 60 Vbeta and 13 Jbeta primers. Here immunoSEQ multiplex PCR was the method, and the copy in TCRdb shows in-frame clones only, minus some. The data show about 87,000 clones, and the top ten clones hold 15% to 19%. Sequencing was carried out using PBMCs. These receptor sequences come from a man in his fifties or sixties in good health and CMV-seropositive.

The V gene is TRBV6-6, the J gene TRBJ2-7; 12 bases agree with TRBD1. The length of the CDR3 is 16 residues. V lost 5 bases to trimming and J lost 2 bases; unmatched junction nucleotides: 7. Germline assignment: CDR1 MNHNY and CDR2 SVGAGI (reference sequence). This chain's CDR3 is CASSPLGQGAAYEQYF. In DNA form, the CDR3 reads TGTGCCAGCAGTCCTCTGGGACAGGGGGCCGCCTACGAGCAGTACTTC.

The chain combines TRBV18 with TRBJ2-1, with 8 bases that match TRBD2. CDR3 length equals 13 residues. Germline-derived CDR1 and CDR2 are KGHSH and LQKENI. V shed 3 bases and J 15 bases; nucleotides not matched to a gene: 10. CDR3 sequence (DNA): TGTGCCAGCTCACCTTCCAGAGCGGGAGAGTCGTTCTTC. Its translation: CASSPSRAGESFF.

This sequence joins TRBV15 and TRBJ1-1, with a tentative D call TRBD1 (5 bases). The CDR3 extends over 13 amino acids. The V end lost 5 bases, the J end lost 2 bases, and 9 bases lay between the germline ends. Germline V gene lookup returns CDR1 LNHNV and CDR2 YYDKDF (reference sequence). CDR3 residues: CATSVQDNTEAFF. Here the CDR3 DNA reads TGTGCCACCAGCGTACAGGATAACACTGAAGCTTTCTTT.

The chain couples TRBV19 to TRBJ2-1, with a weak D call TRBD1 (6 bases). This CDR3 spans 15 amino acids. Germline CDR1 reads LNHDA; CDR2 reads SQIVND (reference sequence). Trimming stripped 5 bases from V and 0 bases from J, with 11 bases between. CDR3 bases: TGTGCCAGTAGTCCACGGGACAACTCCTACAATGAGCAGTTCTTC. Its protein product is CASSPRDNSYNEQFF. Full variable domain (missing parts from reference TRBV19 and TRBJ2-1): DGGITQSPKYLFRKEGQNVTLSCEQNLNHDAMYWYRQDPGQGLRLIYYSQIVNDFQKGDIAEGYSVSREKKESFPLTVTSAQKNPTAFYLCASSPRDNSYNEQFFGPGTRLTVL.

Here the CDR3 DNA reads TGTGCCAGCAGCTTAGATTGGCTGGACTATGGCTACACCTTC. Translated, it gives CASSLDWLDYGYTF. The J gene is TRBJ1-2, the V gene TRBV11-2; D uncertain. Germline assignment: CDR1 SGHAT and CDR2 FQNNGV. The V end was cut by 0 bases, the J end by 3 bases, with 8 bases between. CDR3 length equals 14 residues.

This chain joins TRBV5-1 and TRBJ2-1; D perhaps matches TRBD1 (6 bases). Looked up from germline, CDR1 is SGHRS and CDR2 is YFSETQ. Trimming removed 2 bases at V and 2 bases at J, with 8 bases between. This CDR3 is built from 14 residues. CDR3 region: CASSLQGTYNEQFF. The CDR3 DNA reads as TGCGCCAGCAGCTTACAGGGAACCTACAATGAGCAGTTCTTC.

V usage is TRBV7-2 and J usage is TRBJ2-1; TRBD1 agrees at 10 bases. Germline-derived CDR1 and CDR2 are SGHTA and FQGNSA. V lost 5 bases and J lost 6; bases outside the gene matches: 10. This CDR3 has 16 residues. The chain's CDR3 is CASSPRPGQGSNEQFF. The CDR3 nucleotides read TGTGCCAGCAGCCCCCGACCGGGACAGGGGAGCAATGAGCAGTTCTTC.

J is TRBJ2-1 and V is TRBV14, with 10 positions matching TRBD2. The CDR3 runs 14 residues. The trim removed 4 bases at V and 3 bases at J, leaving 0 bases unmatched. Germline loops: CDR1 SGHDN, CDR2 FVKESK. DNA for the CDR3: TGTGCCAGCAGCCTAGCGGGAGGCTACAATGAGCAGTTCTTC. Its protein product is CASSLAGGYNEQFF. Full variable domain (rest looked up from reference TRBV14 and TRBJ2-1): EAGVTQFPSHSVIEKGQTVTLRCDPISGHDNLYWYRRVMGKEIKFLLHFVKESKQDESGMPNNRFLAERTGGTYSTLKVQPAELEDSGVYFCASSLAGGYNEQFFGPGTRLTVL.

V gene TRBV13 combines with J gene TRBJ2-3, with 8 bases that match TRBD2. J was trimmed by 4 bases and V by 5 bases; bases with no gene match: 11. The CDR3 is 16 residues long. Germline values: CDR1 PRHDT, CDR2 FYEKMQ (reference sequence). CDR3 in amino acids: CASSLVAGPVPDTQYF. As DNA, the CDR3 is TGTGCCAGCAGCCTGGTAGCGGGGCCAGTCCCAGATACGCAGTATTTT.

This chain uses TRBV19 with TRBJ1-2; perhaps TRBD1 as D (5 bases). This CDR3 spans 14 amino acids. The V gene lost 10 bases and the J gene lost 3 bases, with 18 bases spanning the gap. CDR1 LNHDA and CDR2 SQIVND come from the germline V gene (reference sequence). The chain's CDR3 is CATSTGGEYYGYTF. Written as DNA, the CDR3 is TGTGCCACCTCGACGGGAGGGGAGTACTATGGCTACACCTTC.

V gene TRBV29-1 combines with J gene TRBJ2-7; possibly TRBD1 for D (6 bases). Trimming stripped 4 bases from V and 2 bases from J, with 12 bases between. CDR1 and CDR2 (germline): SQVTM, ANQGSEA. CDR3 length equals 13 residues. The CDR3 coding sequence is TGCAGCGTTGTGACAGGTCCTACCTACGAGCAGTACTTC. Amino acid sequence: CSVVTGPTYEQYF.

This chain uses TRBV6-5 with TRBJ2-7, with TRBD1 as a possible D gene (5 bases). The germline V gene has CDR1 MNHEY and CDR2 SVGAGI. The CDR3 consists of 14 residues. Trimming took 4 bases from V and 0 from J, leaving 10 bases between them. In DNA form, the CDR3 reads TGTGCCAGCAGTTTCTCGGACACCTCCTACGAGCAGTACTTC. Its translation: CASSFSDTSYEQYF.

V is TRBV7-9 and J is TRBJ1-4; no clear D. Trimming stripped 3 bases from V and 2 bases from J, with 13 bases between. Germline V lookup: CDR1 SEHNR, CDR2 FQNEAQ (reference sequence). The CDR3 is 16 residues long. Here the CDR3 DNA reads TGTGCCAGCAGCTTGGGCAGTTTGATTACTAATGAAAAACTGTTTTTT. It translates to CASSLGSLITNEKLFF. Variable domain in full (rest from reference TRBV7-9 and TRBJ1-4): DTGVSQNPRHKITKRGQNVTFRCDPISEHNRLYWYRQTLGQGPEFLTYFQNEAQLEKSRLLSDRFSAERPKGSFSTLEIQRTEQGDSAMYLCASSLGSLITNEKLFFGSGTQLSVL.

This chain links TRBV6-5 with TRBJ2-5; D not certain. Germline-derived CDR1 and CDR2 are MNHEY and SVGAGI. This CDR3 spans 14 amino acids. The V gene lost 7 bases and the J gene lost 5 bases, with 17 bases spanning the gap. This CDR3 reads CASTPLRIGETQYF. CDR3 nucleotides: TGTGCCAGCACCCCCCTTAGGATCGGGGAGACCCAGTACTTC.

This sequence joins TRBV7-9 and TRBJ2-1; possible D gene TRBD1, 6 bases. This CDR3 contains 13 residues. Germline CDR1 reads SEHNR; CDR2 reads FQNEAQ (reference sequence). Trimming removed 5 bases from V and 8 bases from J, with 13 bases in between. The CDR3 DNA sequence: TGTGCCAGCAGCCGCAGGGGACCGGATGAGCAGTTCTTC. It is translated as CASSRRGPDEQFF.

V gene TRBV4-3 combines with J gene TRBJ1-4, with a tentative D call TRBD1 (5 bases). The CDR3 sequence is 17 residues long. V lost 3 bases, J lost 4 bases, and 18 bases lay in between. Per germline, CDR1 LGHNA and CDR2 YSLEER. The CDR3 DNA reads TGCGCCAGCAGCCAGGGGGGGACCAATATGGTTAATGAAAAACTGTTTTTT. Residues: CASSQGGTNMVNEKLFF.

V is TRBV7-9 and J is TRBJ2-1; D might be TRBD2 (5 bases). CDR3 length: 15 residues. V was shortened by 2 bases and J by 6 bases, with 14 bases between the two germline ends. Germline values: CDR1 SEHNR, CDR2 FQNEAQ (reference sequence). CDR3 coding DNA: TGTGCCAGCAGCTTAAGGCCTAGCAGTAGCAATGAGCAGTTCTTC. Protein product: CASSLRPSSSNEQFF.

The CDR3 DNA reads TGTGCCAGCAGCTTAGAACTAGCGGGGCCCTACGAGCAGTACGTC. Translated, it gives CASSLELAGPYEQYV. The genes are TRBV7-8 and TRBJ2-7; TRBD2 matches at 10 bases. The CDR3 has 15 residues. The V gene end was trimmed by 1 base and the J gene end by 2 bases; junction bases not matched to a gene: 2. Germline loops: CDR1 SGHVS, CDR2 FQNEAQ.

The CDR3 loop is CASSVVQGMNTEAFF. The CDR3 DNA reads TGTGCCAGCAGCGTAGTCCAGGGAATGAACACTGAAGCTTTCTTT. This rearrangement joins TRBV9 to TRBJ1-1; D is possibly TRBD1 (5 bases). CDR1 is SGDLS and CDR2 is YYNGEE in the germline V gene. The V and J ends lost 0 bases and 0 bases respectively, with 9 bases between them. This CDR3 is 15 amino acids long.

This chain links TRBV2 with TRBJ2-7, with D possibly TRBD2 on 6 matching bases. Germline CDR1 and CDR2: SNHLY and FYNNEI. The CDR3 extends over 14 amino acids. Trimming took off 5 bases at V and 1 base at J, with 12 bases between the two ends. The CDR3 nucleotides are TGTGCCAGCAGTCTAGCGAGAGGTTCCTACGAGCAGTACGTC. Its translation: CASSLARGSYEQYV.

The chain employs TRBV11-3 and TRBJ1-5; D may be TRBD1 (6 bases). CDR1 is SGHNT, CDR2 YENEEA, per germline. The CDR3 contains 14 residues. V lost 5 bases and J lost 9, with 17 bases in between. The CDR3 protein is CASSKDSPSAPQHF. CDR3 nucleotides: TGTGCCAGCAGCAAGGACAGCCCATCGGCGCCCCAGCATTTT.

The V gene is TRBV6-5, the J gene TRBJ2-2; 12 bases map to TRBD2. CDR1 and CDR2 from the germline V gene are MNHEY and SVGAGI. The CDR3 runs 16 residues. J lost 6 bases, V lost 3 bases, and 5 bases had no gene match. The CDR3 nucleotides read TGTGCCAGCAGTTATCTAGCGGGAGGGCCGGCCGGGGAGCTGTTTTTT. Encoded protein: CASSYLAGGPAGELFF.

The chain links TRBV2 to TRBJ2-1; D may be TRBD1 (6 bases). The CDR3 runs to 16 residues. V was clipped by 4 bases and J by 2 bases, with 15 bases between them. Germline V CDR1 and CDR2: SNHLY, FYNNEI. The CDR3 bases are TGTGCCAGCAGTGCCCTCAGGGGAGAGACCTACAATGAGCAGTTCTTC. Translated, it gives CASSALRGETYNEQFF.

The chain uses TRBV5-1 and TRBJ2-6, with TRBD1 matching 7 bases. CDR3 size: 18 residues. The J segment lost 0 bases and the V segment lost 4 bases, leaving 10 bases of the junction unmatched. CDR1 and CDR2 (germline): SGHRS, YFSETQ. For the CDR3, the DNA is TGCGCCAGCAGCGTGTTGACAGGGTCTACCTCTGGGGCCAACGTCCTGACTTTC. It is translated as CASSVLTGSTSGANVLTF.

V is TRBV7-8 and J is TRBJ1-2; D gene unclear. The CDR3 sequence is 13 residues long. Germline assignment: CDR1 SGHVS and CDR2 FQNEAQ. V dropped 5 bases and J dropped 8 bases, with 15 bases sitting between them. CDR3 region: CASSEGRGSGYTF. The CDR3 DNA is TGTGCCAGCAGCGAAGGGAGAGGGAGCGGCTACACCTTC. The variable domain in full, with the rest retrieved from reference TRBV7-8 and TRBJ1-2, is GAGVSQSPRYKVAKRGQDVALRCDPISGHVSLFWYQQALGQGPEFLTYFQNEAQLDKSGLPSDRFFAERPEGSVSTLKIQRTQQEDSAVYLCASSEGRGSGYTFGSGTRLTVV.

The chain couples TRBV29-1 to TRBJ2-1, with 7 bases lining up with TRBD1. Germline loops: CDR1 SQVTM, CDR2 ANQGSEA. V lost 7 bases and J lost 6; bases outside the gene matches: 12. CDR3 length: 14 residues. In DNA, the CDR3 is TGCAGCGCCCTCGACAGGGACCGGGGCAATGAGCAGTTCTTC. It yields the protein CSALDRDRGNEQFF.

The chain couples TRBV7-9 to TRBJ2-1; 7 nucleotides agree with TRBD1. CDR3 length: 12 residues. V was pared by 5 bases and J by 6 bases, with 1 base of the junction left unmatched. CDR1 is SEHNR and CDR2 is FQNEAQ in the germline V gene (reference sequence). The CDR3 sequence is CASSGTVNEQFF. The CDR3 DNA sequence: TGTGCCAGCAGCGGGACAGTCAATGAGCAGTTCTTC.

The CDR3 reads CSVTGRVTDTQYF. The CDR3 DNA sequence: TGCAGCGTTACGGGGAGGGTGACAGATACGCAGTATTTT. The rearrangement uses TRBV29-1 and TRBJ2-3; 7 bases map to TRBD2. The CDR3 runs to 13 residues. Germline V CDR1 and CDR2: SQVTM, ANQGSEA. The ends lost 5 bases at V and 3 bases at J; junction bases unmatched: 5.

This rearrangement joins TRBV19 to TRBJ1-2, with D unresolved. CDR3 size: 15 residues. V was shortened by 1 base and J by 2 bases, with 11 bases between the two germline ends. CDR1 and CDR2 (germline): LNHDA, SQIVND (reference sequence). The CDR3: CASSIAGSGNYGYTF. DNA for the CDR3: TGTGCCAGTAGTATAGCTGGGTCGGGGAACTATGGCTACACCTTC.

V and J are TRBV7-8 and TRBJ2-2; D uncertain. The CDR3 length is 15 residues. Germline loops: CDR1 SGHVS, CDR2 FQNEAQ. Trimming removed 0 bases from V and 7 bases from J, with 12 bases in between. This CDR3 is CASSLARTVSGELFF. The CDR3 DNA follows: TGTGCCAGCAGCTTAGCGCGAACAGTCAGCGGGGAGCTGTTTTTT.